The rows below give T cell receptor beta chains drawn from one sample of a study of lymphopenia after photon versus proton radiotherapy. Clones were sequenced by immunoSEQ multiplex PCR, and TCRdb holds only the in-frame ones, with some missing. The top ten clones hold approximately 4.8% of a sample with roughly 150,000 clones, about nine tenths of them seen once. Here the sequenced sample was peripheral blood, taken from a patient treated with photon-based radiotherapy. The source is a man between 50 and 59 years old with gastric cancer. Each CDR3 is given with its conserved first and last residue. Clone size appears in some rows only: once, few, many, or a class for an expanded clone.

abundance	v_gene	CDR3aa
-	TRBV18	CASSPREGPYEQYF
-	TRBV28	CASSLLMGPQHF
once	TRBV30	CAWSVPGQGEKLFF
-	TRBV5-1	CASSFPTSSEQFF
-	TRBV7-7	CASSLGHDSGNTIYF
-	TRBV7-2	CASSFTSGNHGELFF
once	TRBV30	CAWRHGELFF
-	TRBV6-5	CASSYGRRLNTEAFF
-	TRBV7-3	CASSLTDQETQYF
-	TRBV15	CATSREYRSNTEAFF
-	TRBV2	CASTRDSPTNTGELFF
-	TRBV18	CASSPPLGAGTEAFF
few	TRBV7-2	CASSSRDRGRETQYF
-	TRBV2	CASSGGLASYNEQFF
-	TRBV11-2	CASRGPSSGANVLTF
-	TRBV7-2	CASSLLPEGTEGGYTF
-	TRBV29-1	CSVGGQGAREQYF
-	TRBV27	CASSLAAGRATEAFF
-	TRBV5-1	CASSQASSSYNEQFF
-	TRBV5-1	CASSLGGGWYTEAFF
-	TRBV7-2	CASSLASGRGRAVTGELFF
-	TRBV19	CASNHLGTNEKLFF
-	TRBV15	CATSREGADYEQYF
-	TRBV7-2	CASSTGQGTEQFF
few	TRBV18	CASSLTTGELFF
-	TRBV10-3	CAISGQGYGYTF
-	TRBV25-1	CASSPTTGKSAEQYF
-	TRBV27	CASSLTGAGNTIYF
-	TRBV6-4	CASSDLDTQYF
-	TRBV4-1	CASRRAPAGGNNEQFF
-	TRBV19	CASSISGTSYEQYF
few	TRBV5-1	CASSTGGNTEAFF
-	TRBV11-2	CASSLIVNTEAFF
-	TRBV18	CASSLGTALGEQYF
-	TRBV19	CASVGSPNYGYTF
many	TRBV2	CATTGTDSYEQYF
-	TRBV28	CASSLGGPNYEQFF
-	TRBV5-6	CASSLRRTGGNTGELFF